The 27 T cell receptor beta chains reported below all come from one sample, sequenced in a study of Graves' ophthalmopathy and Graves' hyperthyroidism (dated by TCRdb to 2017 to 2018). The listed sequencing device is Illumina HiSeq 2000. TCR beta CDR3 regions were amplified from RNA transcripts for repertoire sequencing. HTBI primers and the Qiagen OneStep RT-PCR kit were used in a first-round RT-PCR, which was followed by a second-round multiplex PCR, size selection and purification. TCRdb reanalyzed the raw reads on its own, using fastp at Q25 for trimming and MiXCR for clone calling, and kept in-frame beta chains. Each CDR3 protein appears once, grouped with its most common genes and DNA. The sample data list about 400,000 distinct CDR3 sequences, and over 15% of these were observed just once. The ten top clones hold roughly 7% of the sample. Sequenced: peripheral blood. These receptors were collected from a woman aged 18-30 years with stable Graves' hyperthyroidism. Donor details come from another sample of the same person, matched by shared clones.

Remarks on this clonotype: One end of the junction varies from germline; a read error may be responsible. The chain recombines TRBV19 with TRBJ1-2, with a possible D match to TRBD1 (5 bases). From germline, CDR1 is LNHDA and CDR2 SQIVND (reference sequence). The CDR3 extends over 14 amino acids. In DNA, the CDR3 is TGTGCCAGTAGTATAGCAGGGTGGAACTATGGCTACGCCTTC. Translation: CASSIAGWNYGYAF.

This clonotype was observed many times. The chain combines TRBV24-1 with TRBJ2-7, with D tentatively TRBD2 (7 bases). The V gene lost 7 bases and the J gene lost 3 bases, with 12 bases spanning the gap. There are 13 residues in the CDR3. Germline loops: CDR1 KGHDR, CDR2 SFDVKD. As DNA, the CDR3 is TGTGCCACCAGGGGGGGGGACAACTACGAGCAGTACTTC. Its translation is CATRGGDNYEQYF.

The V gene is TRBV20-1, the J gene TRBJ2-5; D might be TRBD1 or TRBD2, each matching 6 bases. The length of the CDR3 is 16 residues. Germline CDR1 is DFQATT and CDR2 is SNEGSKA (reference sequence). V was pared by 2 bases and J by 5 bases, with 21 bases between. Here the CDR3 reads CSARPRVRGASETQYF. The CDR3 DNA reads TGCAGTGCTAGACCTAGGGTGAGGGGGGCATCCGAGACCCAGTACTTC.

This clonotype was seen ten or more times. This rearrangement joins TRBV7-2 to TRBJ2-7; D gene ambiguous. V lost 0 bases, J lost 0 bases, and 9 bases lay in between. CDR1 SGHTA and CDR2 FQGNSA come from the germline V gene. The CDR3 is made up of 15 amino acids. For the CDR3, the DNA is TGTGCCAGCAGCTTAGCCCCAGCAAACTCCTACGAGCAGTACTTC. Its translation is CASSLAPANSYEQYF. The whole variable domain, filled in from reference TRBV7-2 and TRBJ2-7, reads GAGVSQSPSNKVTEKGKDVELRCDPISGHTALYWYRQSLGQGLEFLIYFQGNSAPDKSGLPSDRFSAERTGGSVSTLTIQRTQQEDSAVYLCASSLAPANSYEQYFGPGTRLTVT.

V is TRBV12-5 and J is TRBJ2-2; D ambiguous. This CDR3 comprises 13 residues. Germline V gene data show CDR1 as LGHNT and CDR2 as FRNRAP. Trimming cost V 4 bases and J 6 bases, with 9 bases left between them. CDR3 sequence (DNA): TGTGCTAGTGGTTCCCCCCGCGCCGGGGAGCTGTTTTTT. Translated, it gives CASGSPRAGELFF.

There are many counts of this clonotype. The CDR3 sequence is CASSFRDRVLGTLTGANVLTF. In DNA, the CDR3 is TGTGCCAGCAGCTTCCGGGACAGGGTTCTAGGAACCCTCACTGGGGCCAACGTCCTGACTTTC. This rearrangement joins TRBV7-3 to TRBJ2-6, with 9 bases that match TRBD1. The CDR3 is 21 residues long. With V trimmed by 3 bases and J by 2 bases, 17 bases remained unmatched. From germline, CDR1 is SGHTA and CDR2 FQGTGA.

This clonotype was detected ten times or more. V is TRBV6-1 and J is TRBJ1-6; D is uncertain. The length of the CDR3 is 16 residues. Germline assignment: CDR1 MNHNS and CDR2 SASEGT. Trimming took 6 bases from V and 1 from J, leaving 13 bases between them. CDR3 sequence reads: CASSQRADSYNSPLHF. The CDR3 region has the DNA TGTGCCAGCAGCCAGAGGGCAGATTCCTATAATTCACCCCTCCACTTT.

This clonotype was detected many times. J is TRBJ2-5 and V is TRBV12-3 or TRBV12-4; 10 nucleotides line up with TRBD1. CDR3 length: 15 residues. Trimming cost V 6 bases and J 6 bases; bases outside gene matches: 10. The CDR3 DNA sequence: TGTGCCAGCAGCGACGAAAGGGGACAGGGGAAGACCCAGTACTTC. Translation gives CASSDERGQGKTQYF.

This clonotype was detected many times. The genes are TRBV6-5 and TRBJ1-6; 10 nucleotides agree with TRBD1. The CDR3 extends over 15 amino acids. Per germline, CDR1 MNHEY and CDR2 SVGAGI. V lost 1 base to trimming and J lost 8 bases; unmatched junction nucleotides: 2. CDR3 sequence (DNA): TGTGCCAGCAGTTACTTGGGGACAGGGGATTCACCCCTCCACTTT. It is translated as CASSYLGTGDSPLHF.

At least ten counts were recorded for this clonotype. The chain recombines TRBV6-1 with TRBJ2-7; TRBD2 might be the D (5 bases). V dropped 2 bases and J dropped 3 bases, with 11 bases sitting between them. The germline CDR1 and CDR2 sequences are MNHNS and SASEGT. This CDR3 comprises 14 residues. The CDR3 bases are TGTGCCAGCAGTGAAAGCGGCAACCTCTACGAGCAGTACTTC. This codes for CASSESGNLYEQYF.

The table lists this clonotype with many counts. The rearrangement uses TRBV18 and TRBJ1-6; weak D call: TRBD1 (6 bases). V was pared by 3 bases and J by 0 bases, with 12 bases between. The CDR3 spans 17 residues. Germline loops: CDR1 KGHSH, CDR2 LQKENI. CDR3 amino acids: CASSPLDSSSYNSPLHF. DNA for the CDR3: TGTGCCAGCTCACCCCTGGACAGTAGCTCCTATAATTCACCCCTCCACTTT. Based on the CDR3 plus reference TRBV18 and TRBJ1-6, the full variable domain is NAGVMQNPRHLVRRRGQEARLRCSPMKGHSHVYWYRQLPEEGLKFMVYLQKENIIDESGMPKERFSAEFPKEGPSILRIQQVVRGDSAAYFCASSPLDSSSYNSPLHFGNGTRLTVT.

J is TRBJ1-1 and V is TRBV11-3; the match to TRBD1 covers 10 bases. Germline V gives CDR1 SGHNT, CDR2 YENEEA. CDR3 size: 14 residues. V lost 1 base, J lost 11 bases, and 7 bases stayed unmatched. The CDR3 sequence: CASSLGLGQGLAFF. DNA for the CDR3: TGTGCCAGCAGCTTAGGATTGGGACAGGGGCTGGCTTTCTTT.

On this clonotype: Being one base from a much bigger clone, this may be a read error. The conserved phenylalanine or tryptophan normally closing the CDR3 is absent here, so this likely arose from a read error. The rearrangement joins TRBV9 to TRBJ1-2, with D unclear. The CDR3 has 13 amino acids. Germline V gene lookup returns CDR1 SGDLS and CDR2 YYNGEE. V was cut by 4 bases and J by 6 bases, with 13 bases left in between. The CDR3 nucleotides read TGTGCCAGCAGCACATACACGGGGAATGGCTACACCGTC. Translating it yields CASSTYTGNGYTV.

This clonotype was detected only a few times. J is TRBJ2-3 and V is TRBV7-2; D uncertain. Per the germline V gene, CDR1 is SGHTA and CDR2 is FQGNSA. The ends were cut back, 0 bases at V and 1 base at J, with 8 bases in the middle. This CDR3 spans 15 amino acids. DNA for the CDR3: TGTGCCAGCAGCTTAGCCCGAGCCCGCACAGATACGCAGTATTTT. Translating gives CASSLARARTDTQYF.

V gene TRBV19 combines with J gene TRBJ1-1; tentative D call: TRBD1 (5 bases). This CDR3 is built from 14 residues. The germline CDR1 and CDR2 sequences are LNHDA and SQIVND (reference sequence). V lost 6 bases and J 5 bases, leaving 16 bases between the germline ends. CDR3 nucleotide sequence: TGTGCCAGTAGCGTGGGGGGAGTTTTTACTGAAGCTTTCTTT. This sequence encodes CASSVGGVFTEAFF.

This clonotype came up a few times. The CDR3 region has the DNA TGTGCCAGCACCACGGGCTACACCGGGGAGCTGTTTTTT. Amino acid sequence: CASTTGYTGELFF. The chain uses TRBV7-2 and TRBJ2-2; D is unclear. The germline V gene has CDR1 SGHTA and CDR2 FQGNSA. The CDR3 is 13 residues long. Trimming pared 7 bases from V and 3 bases from J, leaving 9 bases between.

At least ten counts were recorded for this clonotype. The junction departs from the called germline gene at one end, perhaps through a read error. The chain couples TRBV5-1 to TRBJ2-6; 9 positions agree with TRBD1. This CDR3 region has 17 residues. CDR1 SGHRS and CDR2 YFSETQ come from the germline V gene. As DNA, the CDR3 is TGCGCCAGCAGCCGGGACAGGGCGGGCACTGGAGCCAACGTCCTGACTTTC. This gives the protein CASSRDRAGTGANVLTF.

This clonotype was observed a few times. The chain links TRBV28 to TRBJ1-1, with 7 bases matching TRBD1. This CDR3 is built from 13 residues. V shed 3 bases, J shed 7 bases, and the junction held 5 bases outside the gene matches. Germline V CDR1 and CDR2: MDHEN, SYDVKM. The CDR3 region is CASSLGRTGEAFF. CDR3 sequence (DNA): TGTGCCAGCAGTTTGGGCCGGACAGGTGAAGCTTTCTTT.

This clonotype was recorded at least ten times. The rearrangement links TRBV12-3 or TRBV12-4 to TRBJ2-5; 9 nucleotides match TRBD2. CDR3 length: 13 residues. V shed 5 bases and J 5 bases; nucleotides not matched to a gene: 3. The chain's CDR3 is CASSASGVETQYF. In DNA, the CDR3 is TGTGCCAGCAGTGCTAGCGGGGTGGAGACCCAGTACTTC.

This clonotype was detected ten times or more. The chain employs TRBV6-5 and TRBJ1-6, with D hard to call. This CDR3 has 14 amino acids. Germline V CDR1 and CDR2: MNHEY, SVGAGI. V was trimmed by 1 base and J by 9 bases, leaving 10 bases between them. Here the CDR3 DNA reads TGTGCCAGCAGTTACTACAGTGGAAGTTCACCCCTCCACTTT. It yields the protein CASSYYSGSSPLHF.

J is TRBJ1-6 and V is TRBV6-1; weak D call: TRBD1 (5 bases). This CDR3 spans 15 amino acids. Trimming removed 7 bases at V and 6 bases at J, with 16 bases between. Germline CDR1 and CDR2: MNHNS and SASEGT. DNA for the CDR3: TGTGCCAGCAATAGAGGGGATTTCGGTAATTCACCCCTCCACTTT. Protein sequence: CASNRGDFGNSPLHF.

This clonotype was seen many times. The chain uses TRBV6-1 and TRBJ2-7; 7 nucleotides match TRBD1. With V trimmed by 6 bases and J by 5 bases, 10 bases remained unmatched. Germline V gene lookup returns CDR1 MNHNS and CDR2 SASEGT. This CDR3 region has 14 residues. CDR3 residues: CASSLTGSKNEQYF. The CDR3 DNA is TGTGCCAGCAGCCTGACAGGGAGTAAGAACGAGCAGTACTTC.

This clonotype occurred many times. This chain uses TRBV29-1 with TRBJ1-1; D might be TRBD1 (6 bases). V was cut by 6 bases and J by 3 bases, with 17 bases left in between. The germline V gene encodes CDR1 SQVTM and CDR2 ANQGSEA. The CDR3 consists of 14 residues. CDR3 sequence: CSVALAGAYTEAFF. The CDR3 DNA reads as TGCAGCGTAGCCCTGGCAGGGGCCTACACTGAAGCTTTCTTT.

Worth noting for this clonotype: A much larger clone lies a single base off, so this may be a read error. This sequence joins TRBV20-1 and TRBJ2-5, with a possible D match to TRBD2 (6 bases). Trimming removed 5 bases from V and 5 bases from J, with 12 bases in between. In germline, CDR1 is DFQATT, CDR2 SNEGSKA (reference sequence). This CDR3 spans 12 amino acids. CDR3 coding DNA: TGCAGTGCTTGGGAGCGGGTGGAGACCCAGTACTTC. This sequence encodes CSAWERVETQYF.

V usage is TRBV15 and J usage is TRBJ2-5; no definite D call. The CDR3 extends over 13 amino acids. Germline loops: CDR1 LNHNV, CDR2 YYDKDF (reference sequence). V was shortened by 0 bases and J by 4 bases, with 6 bases between the two germline ends. The CDR3: CATSRELRETQYF. The CDR3 bases are TGTGCCACCAGCAGAGAACTAAGAGAGACCCAGTACTTC.

This clonotype has at least ten counts. This chain connects TRBV6-2 or TRBV6-3 to TRBJ1-1; 9 nucleotides agree with TRBD1. This CDR3 has 14 amino acids. J gave up 4 bases and V 4 bases, and 4 bases lay outside the gene matches. Germline lookup yields CDR1 MNHEY and CDR2 SVGEGT. Written as DNA, the CDR3 is TGTGCCAGCAGTTGGACAGGGGACGGCACTGAAGCTTTCTTT. This gives the protein CASSWTGDGTEAFF.

This clonotype was detected many times. The V gene is TRBV28, the J gene TRBJ2-5; 8 bases align to TRBD1. The germline CDR1 and CDR2 sequences are MDHEN and SYDVKM. The CDR3 consists of 14 residues. V lost 4 bases, J lost 4 bases, and 5 bases stayed unmatched. The CDR3 reads CASSSARGPETQYF. DNA for the CDR3: TGTGCCAGCAGTTCAGCCAGGGGGCCAGAGACCCAGTACTTC.